This TCR beta chain came from a study of early T cells in non-severe SARS-CoV-2 infection (dated by TCRdb to the early 2020s). Describing the broader study: TCR sequencing used bulk RNA from unsorted whole blood, so alpha and beta chains could not be paired. General study outcomes and caveats: VDJdb matching was skewed toward anti-spike CD8 responses and likely underestimated virus-specific expansions, missing private and CD4 specificities.

Libraries were made using 5' RACE. The data were produced on a NextSeq 500. In the TCR library protocol, unique molecular identifiers were attached to individual cDNA molecules to correct for PCR bias and sequencing error. TCR alpha and beta chains were both sequenced, and the abundances of alpha and beta sequences in each sample were closely correlated with each other. As for how the authors treated the data: Decombinator V4 was used to perform V gene, J gene and CDR3 annotation of TCR sequences. TCRs were defined as expanded if a significant change between any two time points was detected under a Poisson model with p below 0.0001. TCR abundances were normalised to the total number of TCRs sequenced per sample and expressed as counts per million. TRAV1-2 paired with TRAJ12, TRAJ20 or TRAJ33 defined MAIT TCRs, while TRAV10 paired with TRAJ18 defined iNKT TCRs. VDJdb, accessed on 1 November 2021, was searched for TCRs annotated for CMV, EBV and SARS-CoV-2, and TCRs annotated for more than one antigen were excluded. The raw public data were reprocessed by TCRdb itself: fastp quality trimming at Q25, MiXCR clonotype calling, in-frame beta chains only. Rows matching on CDR3 protein sequence are summarized as one entry with the most common DNA and genes. These V and J calls originate from TCRdb's pipeline instead of the authors' own analysis. The sample yields 43,000 or so distinct CDR3 sequences; 4% were counted once. The ten largest clonotypes hold 3% to 3.5% of the sample.

Set within a cohort of healthcare workers in London, UK, this nested case-control study involved weekly PCR testing of nasopharyngeal swabs along with blood sampling. Healthcare workers were recruited during the week of the UK lockdown, between 23 and 31 March 2020, and followed weekly for up to 16 weeks. CDR1 and CDR2 (GTSNPN, SVGIG) derive from the germline V gene (reference sequence). V is clipped by 1 base and J by 2 bases, and the sequence between their germline boundaries is 2 bases long. The CDR3 runs 11 amino acids, cysteine and phenylalanine included. Only the CDR3 DNA stays, 33 bases, in frame from base 1. This clonotype was observed many times. It has no known antigen specificity. Base qualities are not provided; no much larger clone lies one nucleotide away.

This clonotype was sampled from an adult who was a healthcare worker with PCR-confirmed SARS-CoV-2 infection or an uninfected control (not recorded which). The chain links TRBV30 with TRBJ1-2; the D segment cannot be called with confidence. The specimen was whole blood. The encoded CDR3 is CAWSENYGYTF. The nucleotide sequence reads as follows: TGTGCCTGGAGTGAGAACTATGGCTACACCTTC.